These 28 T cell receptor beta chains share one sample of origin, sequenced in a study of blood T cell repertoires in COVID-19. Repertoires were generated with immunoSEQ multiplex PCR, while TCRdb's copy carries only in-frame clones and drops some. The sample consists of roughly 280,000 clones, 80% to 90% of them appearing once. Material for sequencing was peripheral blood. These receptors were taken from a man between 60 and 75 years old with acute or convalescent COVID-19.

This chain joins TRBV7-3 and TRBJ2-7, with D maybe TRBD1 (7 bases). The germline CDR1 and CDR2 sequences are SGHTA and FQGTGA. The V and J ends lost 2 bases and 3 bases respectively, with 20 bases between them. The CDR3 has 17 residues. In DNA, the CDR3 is TGTGCCAGCAGCTTACGCCTACCACAGGGGAGGCTCTACGAGCAGTACTTC. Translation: CASSLRLPQGRLYEQYF.

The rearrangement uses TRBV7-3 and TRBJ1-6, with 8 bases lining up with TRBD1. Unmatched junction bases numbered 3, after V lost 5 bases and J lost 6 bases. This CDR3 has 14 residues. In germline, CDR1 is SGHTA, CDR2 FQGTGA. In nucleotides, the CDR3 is TGTGCCAGCAGCCCGGACAGGGCTAATTCACCCCTCCACTTT. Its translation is CASSPDRANSPLHF.

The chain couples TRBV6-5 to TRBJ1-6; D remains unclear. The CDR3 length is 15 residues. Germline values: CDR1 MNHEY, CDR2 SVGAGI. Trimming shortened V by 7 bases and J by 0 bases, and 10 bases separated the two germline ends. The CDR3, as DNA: TGTGCCAGCAAACTCGAGTACTCCTATAATTCACCCCTCCACTTT. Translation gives CASKLEYSYNSPLHF.

The DNA for the CDR3 is TGTGCCAGCAGCCAAGATACAGGGTGGAATCAGCCCCAGCATTTT. This encodes CASSQDTGWNQPQHF. The chain employs TRBV4-2 and TRBJ1-5; possible D gene TRBD1, 6 bases. The CDR3 is 15 residues long. The germline CDR1 and CDR2 sequences are LGHNA and YNFKEQ. Trimming cost V 0 bases and J 4 bases, with 10 bases left between them.

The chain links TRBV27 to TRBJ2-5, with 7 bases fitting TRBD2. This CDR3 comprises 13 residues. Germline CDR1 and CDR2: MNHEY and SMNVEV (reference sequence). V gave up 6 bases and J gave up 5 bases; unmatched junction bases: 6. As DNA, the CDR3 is TGTGCCAGCAGCGCCGGGGGGTGGGAGACCCAGTACTTC. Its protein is CASSAGGWETQYF.

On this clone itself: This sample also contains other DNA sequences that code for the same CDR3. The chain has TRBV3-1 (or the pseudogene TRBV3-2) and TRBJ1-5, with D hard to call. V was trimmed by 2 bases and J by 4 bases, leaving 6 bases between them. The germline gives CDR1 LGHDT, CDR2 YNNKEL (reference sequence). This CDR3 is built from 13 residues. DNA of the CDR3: TGTGCCAGCAGCCAAACGGGGAATCAGCCCCAGCATTTT. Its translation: CASSQTGNQPQHF.

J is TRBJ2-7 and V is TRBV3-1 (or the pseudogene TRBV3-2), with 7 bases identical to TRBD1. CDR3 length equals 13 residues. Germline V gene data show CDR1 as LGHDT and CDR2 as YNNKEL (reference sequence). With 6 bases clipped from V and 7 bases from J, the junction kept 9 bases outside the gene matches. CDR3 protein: CASRRYETGEQYF. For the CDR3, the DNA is TGTGCCAGCAGGCGTTACGAGACAGGGGAGCAGTACTTC.

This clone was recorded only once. The CDR3 coding sequence is TGTGCCAGCAGAGGACTAGCGGGCTTCAATGAGCAGTTCTTC. It yields the protein CASRGLAGFNEQFF. The rearrangement joins TRBV11-1 to TRBJ2-1, with 11 positions matching TRBD2. Germline CDR1 reads SGHAT; CDR2 reads FQDESV (reference sequence). J lost 6 bases, V lost 6 bases, and 4 bases had no gene match. The CDR3 covers 14 residues.

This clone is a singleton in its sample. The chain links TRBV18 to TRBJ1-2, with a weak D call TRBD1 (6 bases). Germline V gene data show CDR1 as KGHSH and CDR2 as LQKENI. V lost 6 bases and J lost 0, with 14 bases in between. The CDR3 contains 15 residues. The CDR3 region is CASSTRDNANYGYTF. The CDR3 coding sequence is TGTGCCAGCTCCACCCGGGACAACGCTAACTATGGCTACACCTTC.

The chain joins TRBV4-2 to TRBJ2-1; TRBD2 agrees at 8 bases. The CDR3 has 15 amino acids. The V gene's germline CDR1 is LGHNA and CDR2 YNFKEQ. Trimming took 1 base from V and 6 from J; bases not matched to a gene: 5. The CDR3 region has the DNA TGTGCCAGCAGCCAAGGACCGGGGGGGGCCAATGAGCAGTTCTTC. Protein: CASSQGPGGANEQFF.

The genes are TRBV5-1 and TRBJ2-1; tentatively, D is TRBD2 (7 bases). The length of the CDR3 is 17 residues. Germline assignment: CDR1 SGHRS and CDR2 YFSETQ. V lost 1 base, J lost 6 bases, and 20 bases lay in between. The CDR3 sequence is CASSLNGAGATGNEQFF. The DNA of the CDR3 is TGCGCCAGCAGCTTGAATGGGGCGGGGGCAACGGGCAATGAGCAGTTCTTC.

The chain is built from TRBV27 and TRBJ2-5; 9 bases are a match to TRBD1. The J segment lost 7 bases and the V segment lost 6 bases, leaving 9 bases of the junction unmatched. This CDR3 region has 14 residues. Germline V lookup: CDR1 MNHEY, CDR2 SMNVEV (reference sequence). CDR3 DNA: TGTGCCAGCAGCCAACTACAGGGGGCTTTGACCCAGTACTTC. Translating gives CASSQLQGALTQYF.

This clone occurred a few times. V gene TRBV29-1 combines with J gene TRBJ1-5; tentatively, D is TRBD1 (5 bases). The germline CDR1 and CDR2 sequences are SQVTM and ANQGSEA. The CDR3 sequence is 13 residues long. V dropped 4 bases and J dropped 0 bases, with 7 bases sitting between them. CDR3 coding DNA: TGCAGCGTTGGGGGCAATAGCAATCAGCCCCAGCATTTT. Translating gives CSVGGNSNQPQHF. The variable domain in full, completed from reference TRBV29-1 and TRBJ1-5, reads SAVISQKPSRDICQRGTSLTIQCQVDSQVTMMFWYRQQPGQSLTLIATANQGSEATYESGFVIDKFPISRPNLTFSTLTVSNMSPEDSSIYLCSVGGNSNQPQHFGDGTRLSIL.

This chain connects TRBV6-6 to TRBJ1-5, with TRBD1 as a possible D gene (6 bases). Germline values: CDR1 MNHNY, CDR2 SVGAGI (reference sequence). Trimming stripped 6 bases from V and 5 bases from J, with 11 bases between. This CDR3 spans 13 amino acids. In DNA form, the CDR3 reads TGTGCCAGCAGGGGGACACAGGATCAGCCCCAGCATTTT. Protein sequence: CASRGTQDQPQHF.

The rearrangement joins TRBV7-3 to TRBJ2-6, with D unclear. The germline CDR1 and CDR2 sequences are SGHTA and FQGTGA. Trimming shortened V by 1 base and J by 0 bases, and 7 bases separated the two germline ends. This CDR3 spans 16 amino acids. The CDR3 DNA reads TGTGCCAGCAGCTTAAGTCCCAGCTCTGGGGCCAACGTCCTGACTTTC. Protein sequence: CASSLSPSSGANVLTF.

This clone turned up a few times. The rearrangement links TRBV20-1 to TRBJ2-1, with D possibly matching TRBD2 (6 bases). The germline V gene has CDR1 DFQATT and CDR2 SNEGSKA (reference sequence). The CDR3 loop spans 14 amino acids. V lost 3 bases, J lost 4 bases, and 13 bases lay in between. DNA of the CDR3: TGCAGTGCTAGTATGTTAGCGGAGTACAATGAGCAGTTCTTC. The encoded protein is CSASMLAEYNEQFF.

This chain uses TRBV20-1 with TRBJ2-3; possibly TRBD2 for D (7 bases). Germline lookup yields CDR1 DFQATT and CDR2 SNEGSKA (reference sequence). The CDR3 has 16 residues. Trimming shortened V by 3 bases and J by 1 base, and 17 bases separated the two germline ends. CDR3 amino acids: CSASLRGRGGTDTQYF. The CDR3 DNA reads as TGCAGTGCTAGTTTGAGGGGGAGGGGAGGCACAGATACGCAGTATTTT.

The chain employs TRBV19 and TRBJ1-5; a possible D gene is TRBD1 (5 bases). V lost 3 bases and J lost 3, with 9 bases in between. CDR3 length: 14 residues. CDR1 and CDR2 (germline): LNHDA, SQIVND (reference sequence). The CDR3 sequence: CASSIWGPNQPQHF. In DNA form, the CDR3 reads TGTGCCAGTAGTATTTGGGGCCCCAATCAGCCCCAGCATTTT. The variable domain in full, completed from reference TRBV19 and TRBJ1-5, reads DGGITQSPKYLFRKEGQNVTLSCEQNLNHDAMYWYRQDPGQGLRLIYYSQIVNDFQKGDIAEGYSVSREKKESFPLTVTSAQKNPTAFYLCASSIWGPNQPQHFGDGTRLSIL.

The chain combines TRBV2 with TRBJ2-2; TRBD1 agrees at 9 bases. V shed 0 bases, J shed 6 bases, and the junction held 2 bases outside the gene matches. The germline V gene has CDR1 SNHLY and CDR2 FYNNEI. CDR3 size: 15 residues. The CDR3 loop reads CASSEAGTGPGELFF. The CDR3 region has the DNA TGTGCCAGCAGTGAAGCCGGGACAGGGCCCGGGGAGCTGTTTTTT.

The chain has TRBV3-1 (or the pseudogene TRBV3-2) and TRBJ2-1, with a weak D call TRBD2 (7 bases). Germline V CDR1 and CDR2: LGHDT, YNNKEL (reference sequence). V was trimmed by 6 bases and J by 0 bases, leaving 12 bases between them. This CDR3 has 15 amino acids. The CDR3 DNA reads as TGTGCCAGCAGTCCCGGGGGGCCCTCCTACAATGAGCAGTTCTTC. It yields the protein CASSPGGPSYNEQFF.

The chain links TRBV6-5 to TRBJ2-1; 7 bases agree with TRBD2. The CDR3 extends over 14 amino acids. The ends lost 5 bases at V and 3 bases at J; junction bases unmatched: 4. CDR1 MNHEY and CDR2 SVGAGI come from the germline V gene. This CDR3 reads CASSRDYSYNEQFF. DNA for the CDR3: TGTGCCAGCAGTCGGGACTACAGCTACAATGAGCAGTTCTTC.

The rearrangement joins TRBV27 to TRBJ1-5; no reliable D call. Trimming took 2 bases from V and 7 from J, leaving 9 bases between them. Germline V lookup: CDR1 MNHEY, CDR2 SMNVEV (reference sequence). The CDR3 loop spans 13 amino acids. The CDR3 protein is CASSLGGQQPQHF. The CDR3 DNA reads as TGTGCCAGCAGTTTAGGAGGTCAACAGCCCCAGCATTTT.

The CDR3 DNA follows: TGTGCCAGCCCCCCCGGGACTAGCGGGATGCCTAGCACAGATACGCAGTATTTT. Protein product: CASPPGTSGMPSTDTQYF. V is TRBV28 and J is TRBJ2-3, with 13 bases fitting TRBD2. V gave up 8 bases and J gave up 0 bases; unmatched junction bases: 11. The CDR3 runs 18 residues. Germline V gives CDR1 MDHEN, CDR2 SYDVKM.

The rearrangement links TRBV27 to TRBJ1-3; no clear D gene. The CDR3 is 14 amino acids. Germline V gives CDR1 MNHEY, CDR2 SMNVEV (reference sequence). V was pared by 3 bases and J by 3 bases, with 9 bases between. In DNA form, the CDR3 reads TGTGCCAGCAGTTTGAGTGTGTTTGGAAACACCATATATTTT. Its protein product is CASSLSVFGNTIYF.

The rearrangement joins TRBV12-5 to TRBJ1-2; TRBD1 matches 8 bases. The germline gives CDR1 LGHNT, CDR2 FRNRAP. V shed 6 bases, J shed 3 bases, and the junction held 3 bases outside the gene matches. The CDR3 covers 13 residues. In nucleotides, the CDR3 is TGTGCTAGTGGGGTGACAGGGGACTATGGCTACACCTTC. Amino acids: CASGVTGDYGYTF.

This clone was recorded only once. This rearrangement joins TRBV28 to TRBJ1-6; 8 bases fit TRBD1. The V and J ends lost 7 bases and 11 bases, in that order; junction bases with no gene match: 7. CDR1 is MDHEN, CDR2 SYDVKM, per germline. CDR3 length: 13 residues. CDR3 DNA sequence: TGTGCCAGCACCGGAGGACAGGGCGCACCCCTCCACTTT. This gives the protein CASTGGQGAPLHF.

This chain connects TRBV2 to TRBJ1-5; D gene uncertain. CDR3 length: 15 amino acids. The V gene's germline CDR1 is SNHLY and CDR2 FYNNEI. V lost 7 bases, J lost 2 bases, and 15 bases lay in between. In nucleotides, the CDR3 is TGTGCCAGCACAGAAGAAGGAGTAGGCAATCAGCCCCAGCATTTT. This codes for CASTEEGVGNQPQHF.

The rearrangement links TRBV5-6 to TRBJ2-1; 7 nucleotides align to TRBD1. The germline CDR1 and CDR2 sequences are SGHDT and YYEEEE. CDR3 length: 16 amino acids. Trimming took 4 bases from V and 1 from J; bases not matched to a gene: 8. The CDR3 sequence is CASSHTPGQSYNEQFF. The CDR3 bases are TGTGCCAGCAGCCACACTCCGGGACAGTCCTACAATGAGCAGTTCTTC.